The T cell receptor (beta chain) described here comes from a study of radiotherapy plus CTLA-4 blockade in lung cancer. About the research overall: Objective responses arose in 15% to 20% of patients, and 31% experienced disease control.

CDR3 length: 16 amino acids. CDR1 and CDR2 from the germline V gene are PRHDT and FYEKMQ (reference sequence). V was pared by 0 bases and J by 3 bases, with 11 bases between. Data came from immunoSEQ multiplex PCR; TCRdb stores just in-frame clones and leaves some out. The sample consists of tens of thousands of clones, 88% of them appearing once. The study's findings and limits: Reported findings show early blood T cell clone dynamics, with interferon-beta, best predicted response. Tumor-derived TCR clones expanded in blood after radiotherapy plus ipilimumab.

Focal radiation with ipilimumab CTLA-4 blockade was given to patients with chemo-refractory metastatic non-small-cell lung cancer. With respect to this clone: Antigen: not known.

The material sequenced was peripheral blood, taken from a patient treated with radiotherapy plus ipilimumab. The rearrangement links TRBV13 to TRBJ2-2, with D possibly matching TRBD2 (7 bases). This sequence was found in a human donor with non-small cell lung cancer whose response to radiotherapy plus ipilimumab could not be evaluated. CDR3 bases: TGTGCCAGCAGCTTAGGCCTCGGGGGGCACACCGGGGAGCTGTTTTTT. It specifies CASSLGLGGHTGELFF.